This T cell receptor (beta chain) appears in the sequencing data of a study of blood T cell repertoires in COVID-19. As for the study in general: Researchers got acute and convalescent COVID-19 samples from the United States, Italy and Spain. PBMCs, B-cell-depleted T cells, or T cells were the source of the cDNA or gDNA that made up the material.

In the original processing: Reference gene primer amplification gave estimated nucleated cell counts. Method: immunoSEQ multiplex PCR; TCRdb's copy keeps in-frame clones and lacks some. V and J calls and clone size are as listed in that table; D and trimming were resolved from the DNA. The sample shows more than 200,000 clones, around four fifths of them seen only once. V lost 4 bases and J 1 base, leaving 14 bases between the germline ends. Per germline, CDR1 SGHRS and CDR2 YFSETQ. The CDR3 has 16 amino acids. Sequenced sample: peripheral blood. The rearrangement uses TRBV5-1 and TRBJ2-2; a possible D gene is TRBD1 (6 bases). The source is a woman aged 65 to 85 with active or convalescent COVID-19. Written as DNA, the CDR3 is TGCGCCAGCAGCCATTCGACAGGCTGGAACACCGGGGAGCTGTTTTTT. Its protein is CASSHSTGWNTGELFF.